Listed below are T cell receptor beta chains from one sample, sequenced in a study of blood T cell repertoires in COVID-19. Sequencing was performed with immunoSEQ multiplex PCR; in TCRdb, only in-frame clones are kept and a portion is missing. The sample has around 250,000 clones, 80% to 90% seen once. Sequenced sample: peripheral blood. Every receptor here comes from a man aged 25-45 years who had recovered from COVID-19. The CDR3 runs from the conserved cysteine through the conserved F or W. D genes are given only for firm matches. Clone sizes are given selectively: once, few, many, or a class where the clone is expanded.

j_call: TRBJ1-4; d_call: .; v_call: TRBV11-2; clone_size: .; cdr3_aa: CASSFSGHGKLFF; cdr3_nt: TGTGCCAGCAGCTTTAGCGGCCACGGAAAACTGTTTTTT
j_call: TRBJ2-3; d_call: TRBD2; v_call: TRBV10-3; clone_size: few; cdr3_aa: CAIAGLATDTQYF; cdr3_nt: TGTGCCATCGCGGGACTAGCGACGGATACGCAGTATTTT
j_call: TRBJ1-3; d_call: .; v_call: TRBV9; clone_size: .; cdr3_aa: CASSTQGAGNTIYF; cdr3_nt: TGTGCCAGCAGCACACAGGGCGCGGGAAACACCATATATTTT
j_call: TRBJ1-1; d_call: TRBD1; v_call: TRBV7-9; clone_size: .; cdr3_aa: CASSQGQGVRTEAFF; cdr3_nt: TGTGCCAGCAGTCAGGGACAGGGGGTCAGGACTGAAGCTTTCTTT
j_call: TRBJ1-2; d_call: .; v_call: TRBV7-2; clone_size: .; cdr3_aa: CASSSSREVGYTF; cdr3_nt: TGTGCCAGCAGCTCTTCCAGGGAAGTGGGCTACACCTTC
j_call: TRBJ1-1; d_call: TRBD1; v_call: TRBV25-1; clone_size: .; cdr3_aa: CASSAPLGQGGTEAFF; cdr3_nt: TGTGCCAGCAGTGCCCCCCTTGGGCAGGGGGGCACTGAAGCTTTCTTT
j_call: TRBJ2-5; d_call: .; v_call: TRBV9; clone_size: .; cdr3_aa: CASSAGQETQYF; cdr3_nt: TGTGCCAGCAGCGCAGGACAGGAGACCCAGTACTTC
j_call: TRBJ2-3; d_call: TRBD2; v_call: TRBV7-2; clone_size: .; cdr3_aa: CASSSGLAGGRTDTQYF; cdr3_nt: TGTGCCAGCAGCTCGGGACTAGCGGGGGGCAGGACAGATACGCAGTATTTT
j_call: TRBJ1-4; d_call: .; v_call: TRBV28; clone_size: .; cdr3_aa: CASSLLGGAREKLFF; cdr3_nt: TGTGCCAGCAGTTTACTCGGAGGCGCGAGAGAAAAACTGTTTTTT
j_call: TRBJ2-7; d_call: TRBD1; v_call: TRBV5-1; clone_size: .; cdr3_aa: CASLGTGDYEQYF; cdr3_nt: TGCGCCAGCCTCGGGACAGGGGACTACGAGCAGTACTTC
j_call: TRBJ2-3; d_call: TRBD2; v_call: TRBV11-3; clone_size: .; cdr3_aa: CASSLGLAGGATLDTQYF; cdr3_nt: TGTGCCAGCAGCTTGGGACTAGCGGGGGGCGCAACTCTGGATACGCAGTATTTT
j_call: TRBJ2-2; d_call: TRBD1; v_call: TRBV10-1; clone_size: .; cdr3_aa: CASSESLGQGTAGELFF; cdr3_nt: TGCGCCAGCAGTGAGTCTCTCGGACAGGGTACCGCCGGGGAGCTGTTTTTT
j_call: TRBJ1-3; d_call: .; v_call: TRBV12-3/TRBV12-4; clone_size: .; cdr3_aa: CASSPTGFNTIYF; cdr3_nt: TGTGCCAGCAGTCCCACAGGTTTTAACACCATATATTTT
j_call: TRBJ2-7; d_call: TRBD2; v_call: TRBV6-5; clone_size: few; cdr3_aa: CAMSVVAGAYEQYF; cdr3_nt: TGTGCCATGTCGGTTGTAGCGGGAGCCTACGAGCAGTACTTC
j_call: TRBJ2-3; d_call: TRBD2; v_call: TRBV5-1; clone_size: .; cdr3_aa: CASSLALTSGGETSTDTQYF; cdr3_nt: TGCGCCAGCAGCTTGGCCTTGACTAGCGGGGGAGAAACTAGCACAGATACGCAGTATTTT
j_call: TRBJ2-1; d_call: .; v_call: TRBV18; clone_size: .; cdr3_aa: CASSPQGLSYNEQFF; cdr3_nt: TGTGCCAGCTCACCTCAGGGCCTCTCCTACAATGAGCAGTTCTTC
j_call: TRBJ1-5; d_call: .; v_call: TRBV29-1; clone_size: .; cdr3_aa: CSVALTGGTQHF; cdr3_nt: TGCAGCGTCGCTCTGACAGGTGGGACCCAGCATTTT
j_call: TRBJ1-1; d_call: .; v_call: TRBV19; clone_size: few; cdr3_aa: CASSPPPAGTEAFF; cdr3_nt: TGTGCCAGTAGCCCCCCCCCGGCAGGGACTGAAGCTTTCTTT
j_call: TRBJ1-2; d_call: TRBD1; v_call: TRBV9; clone_size: .; cdr3_aa: CASSLQGAPGDGYTF; cdr3_nt: TGTGCCAGCAGCTTACAGGGGGCGCCTGGGGATGGCTACACCTTC
j_call: TRBJ1-1; d_call: .; v_call: TRBV12-3/TRBV12-4; clone_size: .; cdr3_aa: CASSFKELAFF; cdr3_nt: TGTGCCAGCAGTTTTAAAGAGTTAGCTTTCTTT
j_call: TRBJ2-7; d_call: .; v_call: TRBV6-2/TRBV6-3; clone_size: .; cdr3_aa: CASSYWEDPYEQYF; cdr3_nt: TGTGCCAGCAGTTACTGGGAGGACCCCTACGAGCAGTACTTC
j_call: TRBJ2-5; d_call: .; v_call: TRBV7-2; clone_size: .; cdr3_aa: CASSPRETQYF; cdr3_nt: TGTGCCAGCAGCCCGCGAGAGACCCAGTACTTC
j_call: TRBJ2-7; d_call: TRBD1; v_call: TRBV18; clone_size: .; cdr3_aa: CASSLSGTGLNYEQYF; cdr3_nt: TGTGCCAGCTCACTATCCGGGACAGGGCTTAACTACGAGCAGTACTTC
j_call: TRBJ2-5; d_call: .; v_call: TRBV11-2; clone_size: .; cdr3_aa: CASSLFIEETQYF; cdr3_nt: TGTGCCAGCAGCTTATTTATAGAGGAGACCCAGTACTTC
j_call: TRBJ2-5; d_call: TRBD2; v_call: TRBV4-1; clone_size: .; cdr3_aa: CASSQQPSGGRGETQYF; cdr3_nt: TGCGCCAGCAGCCAACAGCCTAGCGGGGGTCGCGGGGAGACCCAGTACTTC
j_call: TRBJ1-5; d_call: .; v_call: TRBV4-2; clone_size: .; cdr3_aa: CASSQEHRGNQPQHF; cdr3_nt: TGTGCCAGCAGCCAAGAGCACAGGGGCAATCAGCCCCAGCATTTT
j_call: TRBJ2-2; d_call: .; v_call: TRBV19; clone_size: .; cdr3_aa: CASSIGDRAIIGELFF; cdr3_nt: TGTGCCAGTTCCATAGGTGACAGAGCGATAATCGGGGAGCTGTTTTTT
j_call: TRBJ2-2; d_call: .; v_call: TRBV18; clone_size: .; cdr3_aa: CASSPRLQGDGELFF; cdr3_nt: TGTGCCAGCTCACCACGGTTACAGGGAGACGGGGAGCTGTTTTTT
j_call: TRBJ2-2; d_call: TRBD1; v_call: TRBV5-6; clone_size: few; cdr3_aa: CASSLVDRAGGELFF; cdr3_nt: TGTGCCAGCAGCTTAGTTGACAGGGCCGGCGGGGAGCTGTTTTTT
j_call: TRBJ2-1; d_call: TRBD1; v_call: TRBV11-3; clone_size: .; cdr3_aa: CASSLEQGMLDEQFF; cdr3_nt: TGTGCCAGCAGCTTAGAACAGGGGATGCTGGATGAGCAGTTCTTC
j_call: TRBJ2-1; d_call: TRBD2; v_call: TRBV2; clone_size: .; cdr3_aa: CARRERGASYNEQFF; cdr3_nt: TGTGCCCGAAGGGAGCGGGGGGCCTCCTACAATGAGCAGTTCTTC
j_call: TRBJ2-4; d_call: .; v_call: TRBV28; clone_size: .; cdr3_aa: CASSSNREQYF; cdr3_nt: TGTGCCAGCAGTTCCAACAGGGAACAGTACTTC
j_call: TRBJ2-5; d_call: .; v_call: TRBV7-9; clone_size: .; cdr3_aa: CASSDRGGPTQETQYF; cdr3_nt: TGTGCCAGCAGCGATAGGGGGGGCCCTACCCAAGAGACCCAGTACTTC
j_call: TRBJ1-6; d_call: .; v_call: TRBV5-1; clone_size: once; cdr3_aa: CASSLVVRGNSPLHF; cdr3_nt: TGCGCCAGCAGCTTGGTTGTCAGGGGCAATTCACCCCTCCACTTT
j_call: TRBJ2-1; d_call: TRBD1; v_call: TRBV7-9; clone_size: .; cdr3_aa: CASSSGQGMNNEQFF; cdr3_nt: TGTGCCAGCAGCTCCGGACAGGGGATGAACAATGAGCAGTTCTTC
j_call: TRBJ1-4; d_call: .; v_call: TRBV14; clone_size: .; cdr3_aa: CASSQGDLGHQKLFF; cdr3_nt: TGTGCCAGCAGCCAGGGAGACTTAGGGCACCAAAAACTGTTTTTT
j_call: TRBJ2-1; d_call: .; v_call: TRBV28; clone_size: .; cdr3_aa: CASGPYNEQFF; cdr3_nt: TGTGCCAGCGGGCCCTACAATGAGCAGTTCTTC
j_call: TRBJ1-1; d_call: .; v_call: TRBV7-2; clone_size: .; cdr3_aa: CASSFMNTEAFF; cdr3_nt: TGTGCCAGCAGCTTTATGAACACTGAAGCTTTCTTT
j_call: TRBJ1-2; d_call: .; v_call: TRBV5-8; clone_size: .; cdr3_aa: CASTQGHVYYGYTF; cdr3_nt: TGTGCCAGCACCCAAGGACACGTATACTATGGCTACACCTTC
j_call: TRBJ1-1; d_call: TRBD1; v_call: TRBV6-5; clone_size: .; cdr3_aa: CASNVDRGGTEAFF; cdr3_nt: TGTGCCAGCAACGTGGACAGGGGAGGGACTGAGGCTTTCTTT
j_call: TRBJ1-2; d_call: .; v_call: TRBV5-1; clone_size: .; cdr3_aa: CASSSQTIVTF; cdr3_nt: TGCGCCAGCAGCTCACAGACCATTGTCACCTTC
j_call: TRBJ2-6; d_call: .; v_call: TRBV5-6; clone_size: .; cdr3_aa: CASSLVREGGYGANVLTF; cdr3_nt: TGTGCCAGCAGCTTGGTTCGTGAAGGCGGCTATGGGGCCAACGTCCTGACTTTC
j_call: TRBJ1-1; d_call: .; v_call: TRBV18; clone_size: .; cdr3_aa: CASSPRGVMNTEAFF; cdr3_nt: TGTGCCAGCTCCCCAAGGGGTGTCATGAACACTGAAGCTTTCTTT
j_call: TRBJ1-2; d_call: TRBD1; v_call: TRBV19; clone_size: .; cdr3_aa: CASSIIGTEYGYTF; cdr3_nt: TGTGCCAGTAGTATTATTGGGACAGAATATGGCTACACCTTC
j_call: TRBJ2-2; d_call: .; v_call: TRBV9; clone_size: .; cdr3_aa: CASSVDKGRGRENTGELFF; cdr3_nt: TGTGCCAGCAGCGTAGACAAGGGCAGGGGCAGGGAGAACACCGGGGAGCTGTTTTTT
j_call: TRBJ1-4; d_call: TRBD1; v_call: TRBV2; clone_size: .; cdr3_aa: CASISDRNNEKLFF; cdr3_nt: TGTGCCAGCATCTCGGACAGGAATAATGAAAAACTGTTTTTT
j_call: TRBJ2-7; d_call: .; v_call: TRBV27; clone_size: .; cdr3_aa: CASSSQQYEQYF; cdr3_nt: TGTGCCAGCAGTTCACAACAATACGAGCAGTACTTC
j_call: TRBJ1-2; d_call: .; v_call: TRBV4-1; clone_size: many; cdr3_aa: CASSPREINYGYTF; cdr3_nt: TGCGCCAGCAGCCCCCGGGAGATTAACTATGGCTACACCTTC
j_call: TRBJ1-6; d_call: TRBD1; v_call: TRBV3-1/TRBV3-2; clone_size: .; cdr3_aa: CASSHPQGGYNSPLHF; cdr3_nt: TGTGCCAGCAGCCATCCACAGGGGGGGTATAATTCACCCCTCCACTTT
j_call: TRBJ1-2; d_call: .; v_call: TRBV12-5; clone_size: few; cdr3_aa: CASGLVRPGFPPEDYGYTF; cdr3_nt: TGTGCTAGTGGTTTGGTACGACCGGGATTTCCACCGGAGGACTATGGCTACACCTTC